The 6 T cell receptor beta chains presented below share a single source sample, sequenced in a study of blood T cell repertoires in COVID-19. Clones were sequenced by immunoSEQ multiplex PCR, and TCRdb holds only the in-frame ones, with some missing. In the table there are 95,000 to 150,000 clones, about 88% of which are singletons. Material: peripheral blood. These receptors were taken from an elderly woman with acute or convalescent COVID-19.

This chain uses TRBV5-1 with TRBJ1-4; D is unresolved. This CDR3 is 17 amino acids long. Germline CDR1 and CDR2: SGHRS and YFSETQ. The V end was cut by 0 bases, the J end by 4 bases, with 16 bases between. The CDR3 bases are TGCGCCAGCAGCTTGGGGGCCGGCGTATTCCTTAATGAAAAACTGTTTTTT. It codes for CASSLGAGVFLNEKLFF.

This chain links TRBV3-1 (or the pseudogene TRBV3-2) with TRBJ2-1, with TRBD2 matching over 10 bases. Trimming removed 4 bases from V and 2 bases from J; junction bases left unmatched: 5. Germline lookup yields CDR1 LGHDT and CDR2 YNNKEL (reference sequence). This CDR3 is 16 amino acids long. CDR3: CASSRTGTSAYNEQFF. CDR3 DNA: TGTGCCAGCAGCCGAACCGGGACTAGCGCCTACAATGAGCAGTTCTTC.

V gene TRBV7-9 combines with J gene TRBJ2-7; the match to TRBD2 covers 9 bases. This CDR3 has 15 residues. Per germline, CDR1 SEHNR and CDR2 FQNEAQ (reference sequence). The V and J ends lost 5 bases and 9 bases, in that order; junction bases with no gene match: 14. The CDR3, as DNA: TGTGCCAGCAGCGACTTAGTCCTAGCGGGAACCCGGCAGTACTTC. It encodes CASSDLVLAGTRQYF.

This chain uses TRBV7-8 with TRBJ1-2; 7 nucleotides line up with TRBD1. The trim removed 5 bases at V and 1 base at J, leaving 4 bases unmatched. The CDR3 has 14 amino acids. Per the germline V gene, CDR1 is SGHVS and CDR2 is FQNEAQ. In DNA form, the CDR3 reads TGTGCCAGCAGCGCACAGGGGCATAACTATGGCTACACCTTC. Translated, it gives CASSAQGHNYGYTF.

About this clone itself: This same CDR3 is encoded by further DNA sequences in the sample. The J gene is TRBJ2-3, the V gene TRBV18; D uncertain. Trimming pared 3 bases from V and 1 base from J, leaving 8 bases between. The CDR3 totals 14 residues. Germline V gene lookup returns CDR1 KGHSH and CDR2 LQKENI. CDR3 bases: TGTGCCAGCTCACCGGGCACTCGCACAGATACGCAGTATTTT. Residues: CASSPGTRTDTQYF.

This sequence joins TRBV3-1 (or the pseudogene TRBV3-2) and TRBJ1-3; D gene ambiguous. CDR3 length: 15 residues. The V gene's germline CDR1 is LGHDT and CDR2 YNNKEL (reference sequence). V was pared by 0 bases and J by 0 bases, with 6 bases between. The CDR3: CASSQEHRSGNTIYF. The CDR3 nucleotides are TGTGCCAGCAGCCAAGAACATCGCTCTGGAAACACCATATATTTT.